The rows below give T cell receptor beta chains drawn from one sample of a study of PD-1 blockade in classical Hodgkin lymphoma. Profiled with immunoSEQ multiplex PCR; TCRdb holds only in-frame clones, not every one. This sample has 70,000 or so clones; roughly 93% occur once, and the top ten carry 2% to 3%. The sample was peripheral blood mononuclear cells (PBMCs). The receptors originated from a human donor with classical Hodgkin lymphoma. Both conserved end residues are part of each CDR3. Each record gives: D gene, V gene, J gene, clone size, CDR3 DNA, CDR3 protein. A D gene is named only where the DNA matches it firmly. Only part of the rows carry a size: once, few, many, or a class if the clone is expanded.

D gene: TRBD2
V gene: TRBV6-5
J gene: TRBJ2-7
clone size: -
CDR3 DNA: TGTGCCACGCGAGCGGGGGGGTCAGCCTACGAGCAGTACTTC
CDR3 protein: CATRAGGSAYEQYF

D gene: -
V gene: TRBV6-5
J gene: TRBJ2-1
clone size: once
CDR3 DNA: TGTGCCAGCAGTCCCTTCTGGGGGATCAATGAGCAGTTCTTC
CDR3 protein: CASSPFWGINEQFF

D gene: -
V gene: TRBV30
J gene: TRBJ1-4
clone size: -
CDR3 DNA: TGTGCCTGGAGTACTGGACCGAATGAAAAACTGTTTTTT
CDR3 protein: CAWSTGPNEKLFF

D gene: -
V gene: TRBV30
J gene: TRBJ2-7
clone size: once
CDR3 DNA: TGTGCCTGGAGCGCCTCCCTAAGCTCCTACGAGCAGTACTTC
CDR3 protein: CAWSASLSSYEQYF

D gene: -
V gene: TRBV28
J gene: TRBJ1-1
clone size: -
CDR3 DNA: TGTGCCAGCAATTTATTTACCACTGAAGCTTTCTTT
CDR3 protein: CASNLFTTEAFF

D gene: -
V gene: TRBV29-1
J gene: TRBJ1-1
clone size: few
CDR3 DNA: TGCAGCGTGCTAGGTGCAGGGATGGAAGCTTTCTTT
CDR3 protein: CSVLGAGMEAFF

D gene: -
V gene: TRBV28
J gene: TRBJ1-1
clone size: -
CDR3 DNA: TGTGCCAGCAGTTTTGGTTCGGCTGAAGCTTTCTTT
CDR3 protein: CASSFGSAEAFF

D gene: -
V gene: TRBV5-1
J gene: TRBJ1-1
clone size: -
CDR3 DNA: TGCGCCAGCAGCTCTCGACAGATGAACACTGAAGCTTTCTTT
CDR3 protein: CASSSRQMNTEAFF

D gene: -
V gene: TRBV20-1
J gene: TRBJ2-1
clone size: -
CDR3 DNA: TGCAGTGCTGAAACTGGCGGGCAGTTCTTC
CDR3 protein: CSAETGGQFF

D gene: -
V gene: TRBV19
J gene: TRBJ2-7
clone size: -
CDR3 DNA: TGTGCCAGTAGTATACCACAGGGTGCTACCTACGAGCAGTACTTC
CDR3 protein: CASSIPQGATYEQYF

D gene: -
V gene: TRBV7-2
J gene: TRBJ2-5
clone size: -
CDR3 DNA: TGTGCCAGCAGCTCCCCGATCGGGAGTTTGCAGACCCAGTACTTC
CDR3 protein: CASSSPIGSLQTQYF

D gene: -
V gene: TRBV6-6
J gene: TRBJ1-1
clone size: -
CDR3 DNA: TGTGCCAGCAGTCCTCCTCGTAGGGGTCTGAACACTGAAGCTTTCTTT
CDR3 protein: CASSPPRRGLNTEAFF

D gene: -
V gene: TRBV10-3
J gene: TRBJ2-1
clone size: -
CDR3 DNA: TGTGCCATCACCAATGGACGTCCGGGGGATGAGCAGTTCTTC
CDR3 protein: CAITNGRPGDEQFF

D gene: TRBD1
V gene: TRBV5-6
J gene: TRBJ2-2
clone size: once
CDR3 DNA: TGTGCCAGCAGCTTGATCGGGACAGCGGAGGGGGAGCTGTTTTTT
CDR3 protein: CASSLIGTAEGELFF

D gene: -
V gene: TRBV18
J gene: TRBJ2-2
clone size: -
CDR3 DNA: TGTGCCAGCTCATCACTGGGCACCGGGGAGCTGTTTTTT
CDR3 protein: CASSSLGTGELFF

D gene: -
V gene: TRBV25-1
J gene: TRBJ2-1
clone size: -
CDR3 DNA: TGTGCCAGCAGTGACGGGAAACACAATGAGCAGTTCTTC
CDR3 protein: CASSDGKHNEQFF

D gene: TRBD2
V gene: TRBV5-1
J gene: TRBJ2-3
clone size: -
CDR3 DNA: TGCGCCAGCGGGACTAGCGGGAGTGGTGATACGCAGTATTTT
CDR3 protein: CASGTSGSGDTQYF

D gene: -
V gene: TRBV4-1
J gene: TRBJ2-2
clone size: -
CDR3 DNA: TGCGCCAGCAGCCCCGGAGCTGGGGAGCTGTTTTTT
CDR3 protein: CASSPGAGELFF

D gene: -
V gene: TRBV4-1
J gene: TRBJ1-2
clone size: -
CDR3 DNA: TGCGCCAGCAGCCAAGATCCAGTCGCGGGTGGATACTATGGCTACACCTTC
CDR3 protein: CASSQDPVAGGYYGYTF

D gene: -
V gene: TRBV5-4
J gene: TRBJ2-3
clone size: -
CDR3 DNA: TGTGCCAGCAGCCTCGACCATTCAGATACGCAGTATTTT
CDR3 protein: CASSLDHSDTQYF

D gene: TRBD2
V gene: TRBV19
J gene: TRBJ2-5
clone size: -
CDR3 DNA: TGTGCCAGTAAACCACCTCCTAGCGGGGGGGGTCGGGAGACCCAGTACTTC
CDR3 protein: CASKPPPSGGGRETQYF

D gene: -
V gene: TRBV2
J gene: TRBJ2-3
clone size: -
CDR3 DNA: TGTGCCAGCAGTGTAGGCACGGTGATAGATACGCAGTATTTT
CDR3 protein: CASSVGTVIDTQYF

D gene: TRBD2
V gene: TRBV27
J gene: TRBJ2-1
clone size: once
CDR3 DNA: TGTGCCAGTAACAAGGCGGGGGGAACCTACAATGAGCAGTTCTTC
CDR3 protein: CASNKAGGTYNEQFF

D gene: TRBD1
V gene: TRBV18
J gene: TRBJ2-2
clone size: -
CDR3 DNA: TGTGCCAGCTCACCGACAGGGCTAACCACCGGGGAGCTGTTTTTT
CDR3 protein: CASSPTGLTTGELFF

D gene: -
V gene: TRBV4-3
J gene: TRBJ1-1
clone size: -
CDR3 DNA: TGCGCCAGCTCGAGACGGCTGAACACTGAAGCTTTCTTT
CDR3 protein: CASSRRLNTEAFF

D gene: -
V gene: TRBV4-1
J gene: TRBJ1-6
clone size: -
CDR3 DNA: TGCGCCAGCAGCCAGGGAACTAATTCACCCCTCCACTTT
CDR3 protein: CASSQGTNSPLHF

D gene: -
V gene: TRBV18
J gene: TRBJ1-3
clone size: -
CDR3 DNA: TGTGCCAGCTCCCCCGGACAGGGAAACACCATATATTTT
CDR3 protein: CASSPGQGNTIYF

D gene: -
V gene: TRBV28
J gene: TRBJ2-2
clone size: -
CDR3 DNA: TGTGCCAGCAGCCTGTCCAGGATAAACACCGGGGAGCTGTTTTTT
CDR3 protein: CASSLSRINTGELFF

D gene: -
V gene: TRBV7-2
J gene: TRBJ1-2
clone size: -
CDR3 DNA: TGTGCCAGCAGCTTAGTGGCCGGGAACACGAATGGCTACACCTTC
CDR3 protein: CASSLVAGNTNGYTF

D gene: -
V gene: TRBV6-5
J gene: TRBJ1-3
clone size: -
CDR3 DNA: TGTGCCAGTCTCAGCAGGGGATTGTCTGGAAACACCATATATTTT
CDR3 protein: CASLSRGLSGNTIYF

D gene: TRBD1
V gene: TRBV6-6
J gene: TRBJ1-6
clone size: -
CDR3 DNA: TGTGCCAGCAGTTACTCGGGACAGACCCTTCCCCTCCACTTT
CDR3 protein: CASSYSGQTLPLHF